Included here is one TCR beta chain sequence, with context. This clone's antigen is unknown. No much larger clone exists at a distance of one base, and base qualities are not known. The sample is drawn from a study of PD-1 blockade in classical Hodgkin lymphoma (dated by TCRdb to about 2020). Background for the entire study: Nivolumab dosing was 3 mg/kg intravenously every 2 weeks, continuing until either disease progression or unacceptable toxicity. The study used CyTOF and TCR beta sequencing to define a peripheral blood immune signature of response to PD-1 blockade in classical Hodgkin lymphoma.

The Qiagen DNeasy kit was used to extract genomic DNA from unsorted PBMCs and from the negatively selected CD4+ and CD8+ fractions. Amplification of TCR beta CDR3 regions was done by immunoSEQ multiplex PCR with primers that anneal to V and J segments. A synthetic immune receptor repertoire was used to minimize amplification bias, and any residual bias was removed computationally once sequencing was done. As for the original processing: Custom Python scripts were used to quantify repertoire diversity as the Shannon entropy index. Unsorted, CD4+ and CD8+ repertoires were analyzed separately, except for combined analyses in which CD4+ and CD8+ sequences were merged in silico. A clone was considered expanded if an increase in frequency of at least 2-fold after treatment relative to C1D1 was found, and a pseudocount of 0.5 was applied to clones undetected at baseline. Singleton clones were defined as clones with 0 or 1 copy at C1D1, and non-singleton clones were defined as clones with 2 or more copies. Clones expanded in unsorted samples were labelled as CD4+, CD8+ or unknown by matching protein sequences in sorted samples from the same patient. Wilcoxon tests were applied to paired samples to test diversity changes from C1D1 to C4D1. TCRdb retrieved this table from immuneACCESS and kept in-frame rearrangements only. Not all clones are present; in checked studies, unresolved V genes account for under half, and no reason is known for the remainder. Clonal size and the V and J genes are those of that table, whereas D and trimming came from the DNA. The sample has tens of thousands of clones on record, under 85% of them singletons. 19% of the sample rests with the top ten.

At the junction V is shortened by 4 bases and J by 7 bases, with 11 bases in between. CDR1 and CDR2, looked up from the germline V gene, are MDHEN and SYDVKM. The CDR3 runs 12 residues from the cysteine to the phenylalanine. Kept here is only the CDR3 DNA, which spans 36 bases and is read in frame from base 1. General study outcomes and caveats: By C4D1, a significant rise was seen in CD4+ TCR diversity but not in CD8+ TCR diversity (p=0.0027 vs p=0.16), and the rise was most apparent among complete responders (p=0.02). Baseline TCR diversity was reported as lower in newly diagnosed patients than in healthy donors, and lower still in relapsed/refractory patients. The study was restricted to a single clinical trial cohort, and the causes of repertoire differences, possibly disease activity or prior therapy, were left undefined. Lower diversity was seen in patients whose nivolumab began less than 1 year after ASCT, and these patients were left out of later analyses so that immune reconstitution would not confound the results. Trial patients with a complete response had baseline diversity similar to that of newly diagnosed patients, while partial responders and progressors had significantly lower diversity.

Read against the paper, the sample's time point label means: cycle 4 day 1 (C4D1), after less than 7 weeks of nivolumab. Every trial patient had relapsed after autologous stem cell transplantation, and cohorts A, B and C differed in prior brentuximab vedotin exposure. The trial cohort was composed of 55 to 65 patients with relapsed/refractory classical Hodgkin lymphoma, for whom complete response, partial response or progressive disease was recorded as best overall response. Single-agent nivolumab was administered to trial patients in the multi-cohort phase II CheckMate 205 trial. An independent review committee assessed best overall response by applying the 2007 International Working Group response criteria. Trial PBMCs were collected immediately before nivolumab initiation (C1D1) and during therapy at cycle 2 day 1 and cycle 4 day 1. Peripheral blood was collected in 8 mL Vacutainer Cell Preparation Tubes, from which PBMCs were isolated by centrifugation and then cryopreserved.

This clonotype was sampled from a human donor with classical Hodgkin lymphoma. Sequenced here: peripheral blood mononuclear cells (PBMCs), sampled before the fourth cycle of nivolumab. The sequence joins TRBV28 to TRBJ2-7, with no D gene named confidently. CDR3 sequence: CASSSKRREQYF. The nucleotides read TGTGCCAGCAGTTCCAAAAGGCGGGAGCAGTACTTC.